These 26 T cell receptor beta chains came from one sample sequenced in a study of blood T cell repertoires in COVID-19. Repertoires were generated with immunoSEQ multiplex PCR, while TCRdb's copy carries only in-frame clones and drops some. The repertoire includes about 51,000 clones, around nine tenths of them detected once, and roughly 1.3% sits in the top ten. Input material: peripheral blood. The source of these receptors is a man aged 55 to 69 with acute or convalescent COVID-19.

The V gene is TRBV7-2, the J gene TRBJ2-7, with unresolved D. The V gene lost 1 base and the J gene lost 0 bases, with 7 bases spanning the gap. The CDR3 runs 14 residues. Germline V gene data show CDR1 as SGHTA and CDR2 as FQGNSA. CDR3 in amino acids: CASSLGFSSYEQYF. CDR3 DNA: TGTGCCAGCAGCTTAGGCTTTAGCTCCTACGAGCAGTACTTC.

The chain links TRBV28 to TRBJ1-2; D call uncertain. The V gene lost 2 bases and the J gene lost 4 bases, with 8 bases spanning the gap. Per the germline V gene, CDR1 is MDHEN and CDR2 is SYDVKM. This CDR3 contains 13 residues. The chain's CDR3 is CASSLGRGYGYTF. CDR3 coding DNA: TGTGCCAGCAGTTTAGGAAGAGGCTATGGCTACACCTTC.

CDR3 sequence: CASSRGLAGGQETQYF. The CDR3 nucleotides read TGTGCCAGCAGCAGGGGACTAGCGGGCGGACAAGAGACCCAGTACTTC. The rearrangement links TRBV5-4 to TRBJ2-5; 12 bases line up with TRBD2. The CDR3 is 16 amino acids. V trimming: 4 bases; J trimming: 2 bases; junction bases outside the gene matches: 6. CDR1 is SGHNT and CDR2 is YYREEE in the germline V gene (reference sequence).

CDR3 nucleotide sequence: TGCGCCAGCAGTCAGGGCCACTATGGCTACACCTTC. Protein: CASSQGHYGYTF. The chain is built from TRBV4-3 and TRBJ1-2, with D possibly being TRBD1 (5 bases). Per germline, CDR1 LGHNA and CDR2 YSLEER. The V gene lost 6 bases and the J gene lost 3 bases, with 8 bases spanning the gap. The CDR3 has 12 residues.

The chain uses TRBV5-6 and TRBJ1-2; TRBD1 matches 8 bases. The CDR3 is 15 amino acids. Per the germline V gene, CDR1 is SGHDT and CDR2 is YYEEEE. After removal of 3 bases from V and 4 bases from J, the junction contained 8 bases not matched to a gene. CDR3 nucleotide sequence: TGTGCCAGCAGCTACGACAGGGGAAGGGGCTATGGCTACACCTTC. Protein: CASSYDRGRGYGYTF.

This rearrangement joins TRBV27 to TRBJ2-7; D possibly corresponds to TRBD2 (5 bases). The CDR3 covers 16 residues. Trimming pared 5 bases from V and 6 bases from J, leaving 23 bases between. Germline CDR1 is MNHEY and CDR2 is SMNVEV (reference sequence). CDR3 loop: CASSPKGPSSMREQYF. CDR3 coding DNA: TGTGCCAGCAGTCCCAAGGGTCCTAGCTCCATGCGCGAGCAGTACTTC.

The CDR3 DNA reads TGTGCCAGCAGGGAGGCCCCAGATACGCAGTATTTT. The encoded protein is CASREAPDTQYF. This chain connects TRBV7-9 to TRBJ2-3; TRBD2 might be the D (5 bases). V lost 6 bases and J 4 bases, leaving 8 bases between the germline ends. CDR3 length: 12 amino acids. The V gene's germline CDR1 is SEHNR and CDR2 FQNEAQ (reference sequence).

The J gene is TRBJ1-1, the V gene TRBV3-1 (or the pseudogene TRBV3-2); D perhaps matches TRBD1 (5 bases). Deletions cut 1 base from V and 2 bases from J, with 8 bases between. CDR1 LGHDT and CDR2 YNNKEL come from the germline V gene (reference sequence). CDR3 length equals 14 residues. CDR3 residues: CASSQAGANTEAFF. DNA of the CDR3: TGTGCCAGCAGCCAAGCTGGGGCCAACACTGAAGCTTTCTTT.

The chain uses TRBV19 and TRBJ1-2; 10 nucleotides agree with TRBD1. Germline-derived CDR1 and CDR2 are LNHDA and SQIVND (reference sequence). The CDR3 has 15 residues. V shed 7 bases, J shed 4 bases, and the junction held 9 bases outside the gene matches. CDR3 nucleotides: TGTGCCAGTACCCCCCCGGGACAGGGGTTCTATGGCTACACCTTC. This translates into CASTPPGQGFYGYTF.

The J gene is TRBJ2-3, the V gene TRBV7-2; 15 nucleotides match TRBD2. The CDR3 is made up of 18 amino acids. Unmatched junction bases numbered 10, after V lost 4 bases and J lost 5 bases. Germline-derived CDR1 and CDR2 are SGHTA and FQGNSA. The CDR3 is CASSYGTSGRRLGDTQYF. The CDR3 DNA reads TGTGCCAGCAGCTACGGGACTAGCGGGAGGAGGTTGGGAGATACGCAGTATTTT.

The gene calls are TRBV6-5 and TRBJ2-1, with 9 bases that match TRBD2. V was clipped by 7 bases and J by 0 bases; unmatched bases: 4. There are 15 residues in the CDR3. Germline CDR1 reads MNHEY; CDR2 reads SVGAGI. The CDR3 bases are TGTGCCAGCAACCGAGCGGGAGGCTCCTACAATGAGCAGTTCTTC. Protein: CASNRAGGSYNEQFF.

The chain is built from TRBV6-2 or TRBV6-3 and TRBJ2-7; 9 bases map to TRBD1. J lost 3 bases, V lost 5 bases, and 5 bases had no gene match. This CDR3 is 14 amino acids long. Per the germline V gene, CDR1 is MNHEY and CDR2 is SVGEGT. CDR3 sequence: CASSPWDRVYEQYF. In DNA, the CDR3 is TGTGCCAGCAGTCCCTGGGACAGGGTCTACGAGCAGTACTTC.

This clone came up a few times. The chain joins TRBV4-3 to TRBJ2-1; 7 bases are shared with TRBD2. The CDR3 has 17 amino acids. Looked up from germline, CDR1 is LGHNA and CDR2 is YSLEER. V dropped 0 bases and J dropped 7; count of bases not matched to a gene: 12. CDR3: CASSQEGGRTGGNEQFF. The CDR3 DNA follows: TGCGCCAGCAGCCAAGAAGGAGGCCGAACGGGGGGAAATGAGCAGTTCTTC.

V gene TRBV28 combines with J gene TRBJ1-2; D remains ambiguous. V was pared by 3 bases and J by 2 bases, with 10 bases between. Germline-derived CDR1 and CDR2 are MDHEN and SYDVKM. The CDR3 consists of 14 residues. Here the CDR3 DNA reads TGTGCCAGCAGTTTTCTGGGCACCAACTATGGCTACACCTTC. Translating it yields CASSFLGTNYGYTF.

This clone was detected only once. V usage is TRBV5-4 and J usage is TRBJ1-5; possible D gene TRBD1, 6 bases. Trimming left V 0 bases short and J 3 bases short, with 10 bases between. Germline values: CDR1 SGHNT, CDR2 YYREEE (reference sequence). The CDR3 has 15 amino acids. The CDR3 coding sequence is TGTGCCAGCAGCTTGGAACAGGGCCTCAATCAGCCCCAGCATTTT. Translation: CASSLEQGLNQPQHF.

The CDR3 DNA reads TGTGCCAGCTCACCAGGACAGGGTGCTGGCTACACCTTC. Encoded protein: CASSPGQGAGYTF. The V gene is TRBV18, the J gene TRBJ1-2; TRBD1 matches at 8 bases. After removal of 2 bases from V and 7 bases from J, the junction contained 3 bases not matched to a gene. Germline CDR1 and CDR2: KGHSH and LQKENI. The CDR3 is made up of 13 amino acids.

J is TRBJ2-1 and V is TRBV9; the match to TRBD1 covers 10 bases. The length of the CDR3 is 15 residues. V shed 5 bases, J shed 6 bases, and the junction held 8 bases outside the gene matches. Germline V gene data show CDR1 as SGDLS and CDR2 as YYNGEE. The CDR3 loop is CASSETGTGANEQFF. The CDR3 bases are TGTGCCAGCAGTGAAACCGGGACAGGGGCCAATGAGCAGTTCTTC.

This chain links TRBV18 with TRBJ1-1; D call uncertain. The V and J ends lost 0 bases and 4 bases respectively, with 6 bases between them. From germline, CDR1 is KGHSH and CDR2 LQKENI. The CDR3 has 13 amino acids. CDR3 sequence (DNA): TGTGCCAGCTCACCACCGCGGGGCACTGAAGCTTTCTTT. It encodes CASSPPRGTEAFF.

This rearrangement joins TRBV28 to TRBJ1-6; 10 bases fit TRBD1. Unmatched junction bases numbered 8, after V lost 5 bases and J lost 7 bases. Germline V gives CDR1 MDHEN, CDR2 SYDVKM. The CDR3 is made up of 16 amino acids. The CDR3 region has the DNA TGTGCCAGCAGTCCCGCGGACAGGGGGGGAAATTCACCCCTCCACTTT. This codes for CASSPADRGGNSPLHF.

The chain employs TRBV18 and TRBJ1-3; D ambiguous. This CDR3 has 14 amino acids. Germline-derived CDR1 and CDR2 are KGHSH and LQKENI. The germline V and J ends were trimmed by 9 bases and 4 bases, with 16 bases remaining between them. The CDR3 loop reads CASGFGVPGNTIYF. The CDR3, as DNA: TGTGCCAGTGGATTCGGGGTACCAGGAAACACCATATATTTT.

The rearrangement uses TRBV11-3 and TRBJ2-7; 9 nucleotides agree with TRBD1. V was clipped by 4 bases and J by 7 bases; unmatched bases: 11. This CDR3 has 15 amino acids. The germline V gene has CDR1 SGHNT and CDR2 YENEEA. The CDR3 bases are TGTGCCAGCAGCTATCGGGACAGGGAATCTTTGGAGCAGTACTTC. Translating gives CASSYRDRESLEQYF. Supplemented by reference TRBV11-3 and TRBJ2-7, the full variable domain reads EAGVVQSPRYKIIEKKQPVAFWCNPISGHNTLYWYLQNLGQGPELLIRYENEEAVDDSQLPKDRFSAERLKGVDSTLKIQPAELGDSAVYLCASSYRDRESLEQYFGPGTRLTVT.

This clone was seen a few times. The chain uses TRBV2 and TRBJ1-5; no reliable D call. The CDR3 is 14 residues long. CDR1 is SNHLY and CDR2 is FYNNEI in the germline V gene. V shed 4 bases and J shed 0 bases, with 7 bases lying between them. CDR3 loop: CASSGVLSNQPQHF. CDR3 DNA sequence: TGTGCCAGCAGTGGAGTTCTTAGCAATCAGCCCCAGCATTTT.

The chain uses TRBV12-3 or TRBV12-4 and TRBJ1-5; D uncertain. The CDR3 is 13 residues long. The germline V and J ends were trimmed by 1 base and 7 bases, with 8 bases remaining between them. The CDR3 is CASSLDSRQPQHF. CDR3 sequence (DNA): TGTGCCAGCAGTTTAGACTCTCGGCAGCCCCAGCATTTT.

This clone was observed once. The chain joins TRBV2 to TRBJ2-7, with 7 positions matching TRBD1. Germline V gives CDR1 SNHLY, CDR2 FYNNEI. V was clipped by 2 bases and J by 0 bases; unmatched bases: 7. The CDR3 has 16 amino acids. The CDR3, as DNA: TGTGCCAGCAGTGAACAGACCGACAGGGCCTCCTACGAGCAGTACTTC. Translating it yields CASSEQTDRASYEQYF. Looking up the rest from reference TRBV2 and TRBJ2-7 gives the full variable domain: EPEVTQTPSHQVTQMGQEVILRCVPISNHLYFYWYRQILGQKVEFLVSFYNNEISEKSEIFDDQFSVERPDGSNFTLKIRSTKLEDSAMYFCASSEQTDRASYEQYFGPGTRLTVT.

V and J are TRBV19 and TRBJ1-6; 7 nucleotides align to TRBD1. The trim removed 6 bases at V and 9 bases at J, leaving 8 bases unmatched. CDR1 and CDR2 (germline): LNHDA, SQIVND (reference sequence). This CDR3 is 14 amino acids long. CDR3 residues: CASRPATGASPLHF. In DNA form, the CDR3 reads TGTGCCAGTAGGCCCGCTACAGGGGCTTCACCCCTCCACTTT. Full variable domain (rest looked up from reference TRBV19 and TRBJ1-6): DGGITQSPKYLFRKEGQNVTLSCEQNLNHDAMYWYRQDPGQGLRLIYYSQIVNDFQKGDIAEGYSVSREKKESFPLTVTSAQKNPTAFYLCASRPATGASPLHFGNGTRLTVT.

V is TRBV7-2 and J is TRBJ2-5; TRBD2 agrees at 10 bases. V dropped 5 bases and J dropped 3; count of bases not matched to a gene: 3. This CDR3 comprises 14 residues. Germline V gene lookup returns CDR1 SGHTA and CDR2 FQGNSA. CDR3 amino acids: CASSPGLAEETQYF. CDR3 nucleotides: TGTGCCAGCAGCCCAGGACTAGCGGAAGAGACCCAGTACTTC.